The following is a T cell receptor beta chain sequence with its context. The CDR3 contains 16 residues. Germline V CDR1 and CDR2: LGHDT, YNNKEL (reference sequence). V lost 0 bases and J lost 4; bases outside the gene matches: 3. The RNA input was 0.5 to 1 ug, and it was reverse transcribed with random hexamers. The amplification used immunoSEQ multiplex PCR on TCR beta CDR3; it spanned 54 Vbeta and 13 Jbeta. TCRdb ran MiXCR on the immunoSEQ multiplex PCR reads and lists one entry per CDR3 protein. The data hold a few hundred thousand distinct CDR3 sequences, with 95% observed a single time. The data are from a study of CD8 T cells in Susac syndrome.

Sequencing was carried out using CD4+ T cells from PBMCs. This clonotype was sampled from a human donor with multiple sclerosis. The chain combines TRBV3-1 with TRBJ2-3; 11 bases match TRBD2. This chain's CDR3 is CASSQDLAGGSDTQYF. CDR3 bases: TGTGCCAGCAGCCAAGACCTAGCGGGAGGATCAGATACGCAGTATTTT.